A single sample gave rise to the 25 T cell receptor beta chains below, sequenced in a study of metastatic and nonmetastatic thyroid tumors. TCRdb used MiXCR to call clones anew from the PCR reads. The data show tens of thousands of clones, with 20% to 30% seen just once and about 6% held by the top ten. No patient received treatment before thyroid surgery. Material: blood. The receptor source for this set is a female donor with papillary thyroid cancer or a benign thyroid nodule (not recorded which). Some clones in this sample may be carry-over from other donors' samples.

Details on this clone: Germline is not matched at one junction end, which may reflect a read error. The chain is built from TRBV24-1 and TRBJ2-3; maybe TRBD2 (6 bases). CDR1 and CDR2 (germline): KGHDR, SFDVKD. The CDR3 sequence is 15 residues long. The CDR3 here is CATSDPSVRQDTQYF. In DNA form, the CDR3 reads TGTGCCACCAGTGATCCTAGCGTGAGGCAAGATACACAGTATTTT.

This clone was seen many times. The chain joins TRBV11-2 to TRBJ2-2, with 7 bases that match TRBD2. After removal of 1 base from V and 6 bases from J, the junction contained 5 bases not matched to a gene. This CDR3 has 15 residues. Germline V gene lookup returns CDR1 SGHAT and CDR2 FQNNGV. CDR3 bases: TGTGCCAGCAGCTTAGTTCGGACTAGTGCCGGGGAGCTGTTTTTT. Protein: CASSLVRTSAGELFF.

The V and J genes are TRBV5-4 and TRBJ2-5, with 15 bases fitting TRBD2. The trim removed 3 bases at V and 5 bases at J, leaving 11 bases unmatched. Germline CDR1 SGHNT, CDR2 YYREEE (reference sequence). The CDR3 covers 18 residues. CDR3 sequence: CASSYGLAGGTGYETQYF. DNA for the CDR3: TGTGCCAGCAGCTATGGACTAGCGGGAGGGACGGGGTATGAGACCCAGTACTTC.

The chain links TRBV20-1 to TRBJ2-3, with D tentatively TRBD1 (5 bases). V was cut by 4 bases and J by 4 bases, with 24 bases left in between. Germline V gene data show CDR1 as DFQATT and CDR2 as SNEGSKA (reference sequence). This CDR3 contains 17 residues. CDR3 sequence: CSAIGSGIRSLADTQYF. DNA for the CDR3: TGCAGTGCTATAGGTTCAGGGATTCGTTCTTTGGCAGATACGCAGTATTTT.

The rearrangement uses TRBV20-1 and TRBJ2-1; 11 nucleotides line up with TRBD2. Germline V gene lookup returns CDR1 DFQATT and CDR2 SNEGSKA (reference sequence). The junction had 8 bases not matched to a gene; V was cut back by 5 bases and J by 5 bases. This CDR3 spans 15 amino acids. This CDR3 is CSAARLAGLDNEQFF. The CDR3 DNA reads as TGCAGTGCTGCCCGACTAGCGGGGTTAGACAATGAGCAGTTCTTC.

The chain links TRBV5-1 to TRBJ1-5; TRBD1 is a possible D gene (5 bases). The CDR3 contains 14 residues. V lost 0 bases to trimming and J lost 5 bases, with 9 bases between them. Per the germline V gene, CDR1 is SGHRS and CDR2 is YFSETQ. The CDR3 spells CASSLDGGDQPQHF. The CDR3 DNA follows: TGCGCCAGCAGCTTGGATGGGGGGGATCAGCCCCAGCATTTT.

This clone was recorded many times. One end of the junction varies from germline; a read error may be responsible. The rearrangement uses TRBV9 and TRBJ2-1, with 14 bases aligning to TRBD2. Germline V gene data show CDR1 as SGDLS and CDR2 as YYNGEE. CDR3 length: 15 residues. The CDR3 here is CASTVGLAGGNEQFF. The CDR3 nucleotides are TGTGCCAGCACCGTAGGACTAGCGGGGGGAAATGAGCAGTTCTTC.

This clone was detected ten times or more. The gene calls are TRBV7-2 and TRBJ2-1, with D possibly being TRBD1 (6 bases). Trimming took off 3 bases at V and 2 bases at J, with 11 bases between the two ends. The CDR3 consists of 15 residues. Germline V lookup: CDR1 SGHTA, CDR2 FQGNSA. CDR3 loop: CASSLQTGTYNEQFF. In DNA, the CDR3 is TGTGCCAGCAGCTTGCAGACAGGAACCTACAATGAGCAGTTCTTC.

In its sample, this clone was seen many times. The chain recombines TRBV27 with TRBJ1-1; D is uncertain. Germline V gene sequence: CDR1 MNHEY, CDR2 SMNVEV (reference sequence). This CDR3 is 13 amino acids long. The ends were cut back, 8 bases at V and 1 base at J, with 11 bases in the middle. The CDR3 sequence: CASSPGANTEAFF. CDR3 in DNA: TGTGCCAGCTCGCCAGGAGCGAACACTGAAGCTTTCTTT.

This clone was found many times. Different DNA sequences within this sample yield the same CDR3. The rearrangement uses TRBV20-1 and TRBJ2-5; D is ambiguous. Deletions cut 3 bases from V and 2 bases from J, with 13 bases between. The length of the CDR3 is 14 residues. Germline CDR1 and CDR2: DFQATT and SNEGSKA (reference sequence). The CDR3 region has the DNA TGCAGTGCTAGGCCCTTTGAAGTACAAGAGACCCAGTACTTC. As protein: CSARPFEVQETQYF.

The chain uses TRBV7-2 and TRBJ1-2; D uncertain. Between the trimmed V and J ends, which lost 5 bases and 3 bases, there was a span of 10 bases. The germline V gene encodes CDR1 SGHTA and CDR2 FQGNSA. There are 13 residues in the CDR3. The CDR3 DNA sequence: TGTGCCAGCAGCCCGGTGGTCGACTATGGCTACACCTTC. Its protein is CASSPVVDYGYTF.

By sample share, this clone is medium-sized. J is TRBJ2-1 and V is TRBV2, with 9 bases fitting TRBD1. Per the germline V gene, CDR1 is SNHLY and CDR2 is FYNNEI. Unmatched junction bases numbered 11, after V lost 6 bases and J lost 8 bases. There are 15 residues in the CDR3. As DNA, the CDR3 is TGTGCCAGCAGCATAGACGGGACAGGGTACGATGAGCAGTTCTTC. It encodes CASSIDGTGYDEQFF.

By share, this clone ranks as medium-sized. The V gene is TRBV30, the J gene TRBJ2-7; D gene uncertain. V lost 4 bases and J lost 6, with 13 bases in between. CDR1 and CDR2 (germline): GTSNPN, SVGIG (reference sequence). This CDR3 has 12 residues. In nucleotides, the CDR3 is TGTGCCTGGATGGTTATAGGTGGCGAGCAGTACTTC. This gives the protein CAWMVIGGEQYF.

This clone is medium-sized within its sample. At the DNA level, this CDR3 is encoded by other sequences in the same sample as well. V usage is TRBV27 and J usage is TRBJ1-2; D gene unclear. CDR1 MNHEY and CDR2 SMNVEV come from the germline V gene (reference sequence). The CDR3 sequence is 15 residues long. The V end was cut by 4 bases, the J end by 4 bases, with 16 bases between. Here the CDR3 reads CASSSLLTGLYGYTF. CDR3 in DNA: TGTGCCAGCAGTTCCCTGCTAACCGGGCTCTATGGCTACACCTTC.

By sample share, this clone is medium-sized. J is TRBJ2-7 and V is TRBV27; possible D gene TRBD1, 5 bases. Germline CDR1 MNHEY, CDR2 SMNVEV (reference sequence). This CDR3 comprises 13 residues. V lost 10 bases, J lost 5 bases, and 18 bases lay in between. For the CDR3, the DNA is TGTGCCACCGGTTTCAGGGTTTCAAACGAGCAGTACTTC. Translated: CATGFRVSNEQYF.

Regarding this clone: Germline and junction disagree at one end, which may indicate a read error. This chain uses TRBV20-1 with TRBJ2-1; D might be TRBD2 (5 bases). Germline loops: CDR1 DFQATT, CDR2 SNEGSKA (reference sequence). The CDR3 spans 15 residues. The CDR3 loop reads CSARDWAAVPNEHFF. The CDR3 nucleotides read TGCAGTGCTAGAGATTGGGCAGCGGTGCCCAATGAGCATTTCTTC.

This clone was counted between two and nine times. Sequence at one end of the junction differs from germline and may be a read error. For the CDR3, the DNA is TGTTCCAGCAGCAGGAGTACTAGCGGGAGTCCCGGGGAGCTGTTTTTT. Its translation is CSSSRSTSGSPGELFF. This chain uses TRBV14 with TRBJ2-2; 11 bases agree with TRBD2. This CDR3 is 16 amino acids long. Germline V gene data show CDR1 as SGHDN and CDR2 as FVKESK.

In its sample, this clone is medium-sized (0.01 to 0.1%). This chain links TRBV6-1 with TRBJ2-6; the match to TRBD1 covers 8 bases. V dropped 7 bases and J dropped 1; count of bases not matched to a gene: 9. This CDR3 has 17 amino acids. Germline assignment: CDR1 MNHNS and CDR2 SASEGT. This chain's CDR3 is CASTLRGQASGANVLTF. CDR3 in DNA: TGTGCCAGCACCCTAAGGGGACAGGCGTCTGGGGCCAACGTCCTGACTTTC.

This clone qualifies as medium-sized. This sequence joins TRBV2 and TRBJ1-1; a weak D match, TRBD1 (6 bases). This CDR3 region has 13 residues. V dropped 4 bases and J dropped 5 bases, with 11 bases sitting between them. CDR1 is SNHLY and CDR2 is FYNNEI in the germline V gene. In nucleotides, the CDR3 is TGTGCCAGCAGTGCCTCGAGGGGGACTGAAGCTTTCTTT. It specifies CASSASRGTEAFF.

This chain links TRBV5-8 with TRBJ1-4; 7 nucleotides match TRBD1. Germline lookup yields CDR1 SGHTS and CDR2 YDEGEE. There are 17 residues in the CDR3. With 6 bases clipped from V and 0 bases from J, the junction kept 11 bases outside the gene matches. The chain's CDR3 is CASILGTAQATNEKLFF. The DNA for the CDR3 is TGTGCCAGCATCCTGGGGACAGCTCAAGCAACTAATGAAAAACTGTTTTTT. Combining the CDR3 with reference TRBV5-8 and TRBJ1-4 gives the whole variable domain EAGVTQSPTHLIKTRGQQATLRCSPISGHTSVYWYQQALGLGLQFLLWYDEGEERNRGNFPPRFSGRQFPNYSSELNVNALELEDSALYLCASILGTAQATNEKLFFGSGTQLSVL.

Notes on this clone: At one end, the junction sequence differs from germline, possibly due to a read error. This rearrangement joins TRBV27 to TRBJ2-1, with D possibly matching TRBD1 (5 bases). CDR1 and CDR2 (germline): MNHEY, SMNVEV (reference sequence). The CDR3 consists of 15 residues. The CDR3 loop reads CASSTPDSYFNKQFF. The CDR3 DNA sequence: TGTGCCAGCAGTACCCCCGACAGCTATTTCAATAAGCAGTTCTTC.

This clone is deemed medium-sized. The chain has TRBV27 and TRBJ1-1; no reliable D call. V lost 2 bases and J lost 2, with 6 bases in between. Germline CDR1 is MNHEY and CDR2 is SMNVEV (reference sequence). CDR3 length: 13 residues. The CDR3 loop is CASSLLVNTEAFF. CDR3 coding DNA: TGTGCCAGCAGTTTACTGGTTAACACTGAAGCTTTCTTT.

This chain joins TRBV20-1 and TRBJ2-7; D may correspond to TRBD1 or TRBD2 (6 bases each). V was trimmed by 0 bases and J by 6 bases, leaving 21 bases between them. The germline gives CDR1 DFQATT, CDR2 SNEGSKA (reference sequence). This CDR3 has 16 residues. The CDR3 is CSARDLKEARGAEQYF. For the CDR3, the DNA is TGCAGTGCTAGAGATTTAAAGGAGGCGAGGGGGGCCGAGCAGTACTTC.

There are a few counts of this clone. The chain couples TRBV10-1 to TRBJ2-7; the D is unclear. The length of the CDR3 is 13 residues. Germline V gene lookup returns CDR1 WNHNN and CDR2 SYGVQD (reference sequence). The V end was cut by 7 bases, the J end by 6 bases, with 16 bases between. In nucleotides, the CDR3 is TGCGCCAGCATTTACTCAGAGGCTCGCGAGCAGTACTTC. It codes for CASIYSEAREQYF.

This clone has a count of ten or more. The chain employs TRBV4-1 and TRBJ2-5; 9 bases fit TRBD2. Germline assignment: CDR1 MGHRA and CDR2 YSYEKL. There are 14 residues in the CDR3. V lost 4 bases and J lost 2; bases outside the gene matches: 2. CDR3 sequence (DNA): TGCGCCAGCAGCCCGGGACTAGCACAAGAGACCCAGTACTTC. This codes for CASSPGLAQETQYF.